This passage covers 18 T cell receptor beta chains from one sample sequenced in a study of T cells in Graves' hyperthyroidism and ophthalmopathy. Regions amplified from RNA transcripts were the TCR beta CDR3 regions. HTBI primers were the set used in a first-round RT-PCR of the TCR CDR3. A single record per CDR3 protein comes from TCRdb applying MiXCR to the multiplex PCR reads. The table shows some 560,000 distinct CDR3 sequences, with 12% to 15% occurring only once. Sequencing was performed on blood. Source of these receptors: a woman aged 40 to 50 with Graves' hyperthyroidism.

This clonotype was picked up many times. This chain joins TRBV30 and TRBJ1-2; 7 bases align to TRBD1. Germline CDR1 GTSNPN, CDR2 SVGIG (reference sequence). The V gene end was trimmed by 5 bases and the J gene end by 4 bases; junction bases not matched to a gene: 4. The CDR3 has 12 amino acids. DNA for the CDR3: TGTGCCTGGGAGGGGGCAGCCTATGGCTACACCTTC. Its protein is CAWEGAAYGYTF.

This clonotype came up many times. J is TRBJ1-2 and V is TRBV29-1; 11 nucleotides align to TRBD1. The V gene's germline CDR1 is SQVTM and CDR2 ANQGSEA. The ends lost 4 bases at V and 6 bases at J; junction bases unmatched: 7. The CDR3 sequence is 14 residues long. Here the CDR3 DNA reads TGCAGCGTTGCCGGGACAGGGGGTATGGATGGCTACACCTTC. Its translation: CSVAGTGGMDGYTF.

This clonotype was seen many times. V usage is TRBV5-1 and J usage is TRBJ1-2; D is perhaps TRBD1 (5 bases). Trimming pared 4 bases from V and 7 bases from J, leaving 17 bases between. The CDR3 length is 14 residues. Looked up from germline, CDR1 is SGHRS and CDR2 is YFSETQ. The CDR3 region is CASSRDPSVGGYTF. As DNA, the CDR3 is TGCGCCAGCAGCCGGGACCCTAGCGTGGGTGGCTACACCTTC. Full variable domain (remainder filled in from reference TRBV5-1 and TRBJ1-2): KAGVTQTPRYLIKTRGQQVTLSCSPISGHRSVSWYQQTPGQGLQFLFEYFSETQRNKGNFPGRFSGRQFSNSRSEMNVSTLELGDSALYLCASSRDPSVGGYTFGSGTRLTVV.

The chain is built from TRBV19 and TRBJ2-3, with 10 positions matching TRBD2. Losses at the gene ends were 4 bases for V and 1 base for J; bases not matched to a gene: 5. Germline assignment: CDR1 LNHDA and CDR2 SQIVND (reference sequence). The CDR3 has 16 residues. The CDR3 reads CASSTPGLAGTDTQYF. The CDR3 DNA reads as TGTGCCAGTAGTACCCCCGGACTAGCGGGCACAGATACGCAGTATTTT.

This clonotype was counted ten times or more. The chain uses TRBV7-9 and TRBJ2-7; D remains ambiguous. Between the trimmed V and J ends, which lost 1 base and 0 bases, there was a span of 10 bases. CDR1 and CDR2 from the germline V gene are SEHNR and FQNEAQ (reference sequence). The CDR3 loop spans 15 amino acids. The DNA of the CDR3 is TGTGCCAGCAGCTTAGTCCGGGTTCCCTCCTACGAGCAGTACTTC. Its protein product is CASSLVRVPSYEQYF.

The chain recombines TRBV12-3 or TRBV12-4 with TRBJ2-6; 8 bases fit TRBD2. CDR3 length equals 22 residues. The V and J ends lost 1 base and 4 bases, in that order; junction bases with no gene match: 21. In DNA form, the CDR3 reads TGTGCCAGCAGTTTAGGGGGTGAGGGGTGGATGGTAGCGGGATCAGGGGCCAACGTCCTGACTTTC. Translated, it gives CASSLGGEGWMVAGSGANVLTF.

This clonotype turned up a few times. The chain combines TRBV27 with TRBJ2-3, with no clear D. Germline CDR1 MNHEY, CDR2 SMNVEV (reference sequence). The CDR3 has 12 residues. Trimming took 6 bases from V and 4 from J, leaving 8 bases between them. The CDR3 DNA reads TGTGCCAGCAGCCCAGAGGCAGATACGCAGTATTTT. Protein sequence: CASSPEADTQYF.

At least ten counts were recorded for this clonotype. The genes are TRBV10-3 and TRBJ2-5, with a tentative D call TRBD2 (6 bases). In germline, CDR1 is ENHRY, CDR2 SYGVKD. V lost 0 bases to trimming and J lost 2 bases, with 10 bases between them. This CDR3 spans 15 amino acids. The DNA of the CDR3 is TGTGCCATCAGTGAGTCAGTAGCGGAACAAGAGACCCAGTACTTC. This codes for CAISESVAEQETQYF.

This clonotype was counted ten times or more. The V gene is TRBV20-1, the J gene TRBJ2-7, with 12 bases identical to TRBD2. Per the germline V gene, CDR1 is DFQATT and CDR2 is SNEGSKA (reference sequence). The CDR3 contains 15 residues. Unmatched junction bases numbered 5, after V lost 0 bases and J lost 5 bases. The CDR3: CSARDSGLAGHEQYF. The CDR3 region has the DNA TGCAGTGCTAGAGATTCCGGACTAGCGGGGCACGAGCAGTACTTC.

The V gene is TRBV28, the J gene TRBJ2-3; 9 bases line up with TRBD2. V lost 5 bases to trimming and J lost 4 bases; unmatched junction nucleotides: 10. The CDR3 spans 16 residues. Germline V lookup: CDR1 MDHEN, CDR2 SYDVKM. The CDR3 sequence: CASSAFSGSSADTQYF. The CDR3 region has the DNA TGTGCCAGCAGTGCCTTTAGCGGGAGTTCTGCAGATACGCAGTATTTT.

This clonotype came up many times. The chain uses TRBV3-1 and TRBJ2-3, with TRBD2 as a possible D gene (5 bases). V lost 1 base and J lost 5, with 13 bases in between. CDR3 length equals 15 residues. CDR1 LGHDT and CDR2 YNNKEL come from the germline V gene (reference sequence). The chain's CDR3 is CASSQGVLVRDTQYF. In DNA, the CDR3 is TGTGCCAGCAGCCAAGGAGTACTAGTCAGAGATACGCAGTATTTT.

In its sample, this clonotype was seen many times. The chain links TRBV3-1 to TRBJ2-7; D not resolved. This CDR3 has 13 amino acids. Trimming removed 1 base from V and 3 bases from J, with 7 bases in between. Germline values: CDR1 LGHDT, CDR2 YNNKEL (reference sequence). CDR3 sequence reads: CASSQGTFYEQYF. The CDR3 coding sequence is TGTGCCAGCAGCCAAGGAACGTTCTACGAGCAGTACTTC.

Details on this clonotype: A much bigger clone sits one base away, suggesting this may be a read error. The genes are TRBV5-1 and TRBJ2-5; the D is unclear. The CDR3 length is 14 residues. Looked up from germline, CDR1 is SGHRS and CDR2 is YFSETQ. The CDR3 protein is CASSLLGDQEAQYF. The CDR3 DNA sequence: TGCGCCAGCAGCCTACTCGGTGACCAAGAGGCCCAGTACTTC.

The chain joins TRBV4-1 to TRBJ1-6; unclear D gene. V dropped 4 bases and J dropped 6 bases, with 13 bases sitting between them. From germline, CDR1 is MGHRA and CDR2 YSYEKL. CDR3 length equals 15 residues. In nucleotides, the CDR3 is TGCGCCAGCAGCCTACCGACGGAGTTTAATTCACCCCTCCACTTT. This encodes CASSLPTEFNSPLHF.

V is TRBV12-3 or TRBV12-4 and J is TRBJ2-3; 8 nucleotides agree with TRBD1. The CDR3 spans 15 residues. V gave up 3 bases and J gave up 1 base; unmatched junction bases: 3. The CDR3 sequence: CASSFGTGRTDTQYF. In DNA form, the CDR3 reads TGTGCCAGCAGTTTCGGGACAGGACGCACAGATACGCAGTATTTT.

This clonotype was detected many times. The chain joins TRBV5-1 to TRBJ2-3; TRBD2 aligns across 10 bases. The CDR3 runs 16 residues. Germline assignment: CDR1 SGHRS and CDR2 YFSETQ. The V and J ends lost 0 bases and 1 base, in that order; junction bases with no gene match: 2. The CDR3 DNA follows: TGCGCCAGCAGCTTGGGACTAGCGGGCCGCACAGATACGCAGTATTTT. This sequence encodes CASSLGLAGRTDTQYF.

This clonotype was seen a few times. The J gene is TRBJ1-3, the V gene TRBV7-9; D unclear. The germline V gene encodes CDR1 SEHNR and CDR2 FQNEAQ (reference sequence). This CDR3 has 17 amino acids. V lost 6 bases and J 2 bases, leaving 20 bases between the germline ends. CDR3 region: CASRSSATVAAGNTIYF. CDR3 DNA sequence: TGTGCCAGCAGGTCATCAGCCACAGTGGCCGCTGGAAACACCATATATTTT.

Only a few counts were recorded for this clonotype. The V gene is TRBV6-2 or TRBV6-3, the J gene TRBJ1-5, with 7 positions matching TRBD1. V was clipped by 0 bases and J by 1 base; unmatched bases: 9. The length of the CDR3 is 18 residues. CDR1 is MNHEY, CDR2 SVGEGT, per germline. CDR3 bases: TGTGCCAGCAGTTACTCGGGACAGACCTTTGCGAGCAATCAGCCCCAGCATTTT. Translation: CASSYSGQTFASNQPQHF.